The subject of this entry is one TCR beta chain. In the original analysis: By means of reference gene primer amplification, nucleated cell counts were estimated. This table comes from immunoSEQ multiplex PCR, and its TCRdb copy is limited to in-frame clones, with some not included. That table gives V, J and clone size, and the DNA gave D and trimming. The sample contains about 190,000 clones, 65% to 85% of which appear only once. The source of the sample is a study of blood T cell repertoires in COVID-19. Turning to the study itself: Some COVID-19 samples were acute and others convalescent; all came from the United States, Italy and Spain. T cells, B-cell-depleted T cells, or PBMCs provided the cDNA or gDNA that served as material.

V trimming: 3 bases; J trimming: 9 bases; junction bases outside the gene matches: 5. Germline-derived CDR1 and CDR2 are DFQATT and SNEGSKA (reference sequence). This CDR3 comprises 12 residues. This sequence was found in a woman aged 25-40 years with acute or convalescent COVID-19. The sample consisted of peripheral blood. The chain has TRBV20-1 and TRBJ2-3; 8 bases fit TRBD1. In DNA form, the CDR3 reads TGCAGTGCTAGTCGGGGACAGGAAACGCAGTATTTT. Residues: CSASRGQETQYF.